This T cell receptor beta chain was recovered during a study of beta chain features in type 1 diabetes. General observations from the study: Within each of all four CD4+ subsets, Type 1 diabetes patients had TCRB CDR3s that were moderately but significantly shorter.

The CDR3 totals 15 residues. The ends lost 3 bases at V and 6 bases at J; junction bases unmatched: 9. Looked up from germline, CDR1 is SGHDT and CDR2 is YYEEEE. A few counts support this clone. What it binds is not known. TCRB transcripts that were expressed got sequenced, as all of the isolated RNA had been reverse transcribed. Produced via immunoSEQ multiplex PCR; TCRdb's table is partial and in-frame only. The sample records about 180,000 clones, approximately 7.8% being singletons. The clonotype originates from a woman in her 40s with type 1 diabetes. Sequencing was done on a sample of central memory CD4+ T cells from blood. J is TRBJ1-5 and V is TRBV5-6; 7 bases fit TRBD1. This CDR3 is CASSYFDRDGQPQHF. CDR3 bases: TGTGCCAGCAGCTATTTCGACAGGGATGGTCAGCCCCAGCATTTT.